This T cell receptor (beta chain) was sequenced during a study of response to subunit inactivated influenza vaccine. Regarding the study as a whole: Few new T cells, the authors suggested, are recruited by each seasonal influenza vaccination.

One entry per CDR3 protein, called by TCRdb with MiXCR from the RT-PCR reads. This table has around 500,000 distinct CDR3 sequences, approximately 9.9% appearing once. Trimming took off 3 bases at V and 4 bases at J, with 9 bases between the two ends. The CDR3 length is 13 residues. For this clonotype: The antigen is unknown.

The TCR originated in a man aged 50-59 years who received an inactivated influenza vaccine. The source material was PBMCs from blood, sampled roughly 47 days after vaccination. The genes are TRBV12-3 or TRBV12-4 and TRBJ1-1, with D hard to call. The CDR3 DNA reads TGTGCCAGCAGTTTCGGGGTGATCACTGAAGCTTTCTTT. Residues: CASSFGVITEAFF.